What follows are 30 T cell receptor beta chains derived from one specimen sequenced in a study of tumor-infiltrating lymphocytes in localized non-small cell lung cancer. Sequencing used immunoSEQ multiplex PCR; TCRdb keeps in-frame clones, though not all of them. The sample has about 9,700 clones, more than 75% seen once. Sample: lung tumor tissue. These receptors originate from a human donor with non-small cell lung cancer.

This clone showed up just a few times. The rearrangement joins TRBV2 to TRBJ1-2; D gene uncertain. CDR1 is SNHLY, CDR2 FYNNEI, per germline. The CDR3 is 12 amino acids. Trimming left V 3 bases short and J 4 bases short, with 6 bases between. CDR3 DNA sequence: TGTGCCAGCAGTGAGCTCGGCTATGGCTACACCTTC. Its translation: CASSELGYGYTF. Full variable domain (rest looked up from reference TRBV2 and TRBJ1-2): EPEVTQTPSHQVTQMGQEVILRCVPISNHLYFYWYRQILGQKVEFLVSFYNNEISEKSEIFDDQFSVERPDGSNFTLKIRSTKLEDSAMYFCASSELGYGYTFGSGTRLTVV.

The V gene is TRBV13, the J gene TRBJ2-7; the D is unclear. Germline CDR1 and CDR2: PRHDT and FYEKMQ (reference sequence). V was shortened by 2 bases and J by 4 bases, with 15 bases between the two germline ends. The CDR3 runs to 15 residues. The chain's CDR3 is CASSLFDRPEYEQYF. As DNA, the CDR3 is TGTGCCAGCAGCTTATTTGATCGGCCGGAGTACGAGCAGTACTTC.

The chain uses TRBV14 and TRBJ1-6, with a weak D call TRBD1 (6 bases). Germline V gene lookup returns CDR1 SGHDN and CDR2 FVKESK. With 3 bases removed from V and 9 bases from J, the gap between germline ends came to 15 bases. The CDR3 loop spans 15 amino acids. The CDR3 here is CASSHRGHVGSPLHF. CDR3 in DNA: TGTGCCAGCAGCCACAGGGGACATGTAGGTTCACCCCTCCACTTT.

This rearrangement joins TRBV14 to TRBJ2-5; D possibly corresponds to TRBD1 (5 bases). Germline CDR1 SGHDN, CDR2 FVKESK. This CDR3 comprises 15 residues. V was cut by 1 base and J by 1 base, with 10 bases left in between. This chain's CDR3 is CASSQGMTVQETQYF. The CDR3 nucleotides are TGTGCCAGCAGCCAAGGGATGACAGTCCAAGAGACCCAGTACTTC.

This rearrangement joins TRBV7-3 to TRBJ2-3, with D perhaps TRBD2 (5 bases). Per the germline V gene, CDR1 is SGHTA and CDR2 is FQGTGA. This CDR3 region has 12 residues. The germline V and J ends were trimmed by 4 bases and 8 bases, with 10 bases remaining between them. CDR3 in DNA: TGTGCCAGCAGCTCGACTACCCGTACGCAGTATTTT. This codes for CASSSTTRTQYF. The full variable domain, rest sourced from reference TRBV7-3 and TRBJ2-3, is GAGVSQTPSNKVTEKGKYVELRCDPISGHTALYWYRQSLGQGPEFLIYFQGTGAADDSGLPNDRFFAVRPEGSVSTLKIQRTERGDSAVYLCASSSTTRTQYFGPGTRLTVL.

The CDR3 bases are TGCACCAGCAGCCGGGGGGAGTCGGCATACGAGCAGTACTTC. Amino acid sequence: CTSSRGESAYEQYF. The chain links TRBV1 to TRBJ2-7; the DNA was not used to check the table's D call, TRBD2. TRBV1 is given as a pseudogene. CDR3 length: 14 amino acids.

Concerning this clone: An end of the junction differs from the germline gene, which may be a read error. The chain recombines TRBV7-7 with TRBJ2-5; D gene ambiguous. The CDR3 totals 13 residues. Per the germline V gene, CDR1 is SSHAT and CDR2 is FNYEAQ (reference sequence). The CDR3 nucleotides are TGTGCTAGCAGCTTAACCCTGCAAGAGACCCAGTACTTC. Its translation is CASSLTLQETQYF.

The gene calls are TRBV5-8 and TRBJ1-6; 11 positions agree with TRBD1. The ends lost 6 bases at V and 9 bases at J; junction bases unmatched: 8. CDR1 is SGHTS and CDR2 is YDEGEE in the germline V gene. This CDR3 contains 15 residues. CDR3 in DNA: TGTGCCAGCACTGATCGAGGACAGGGGGCTTCACCCCTCCACTTT. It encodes CASTDRGQGASPLHF.

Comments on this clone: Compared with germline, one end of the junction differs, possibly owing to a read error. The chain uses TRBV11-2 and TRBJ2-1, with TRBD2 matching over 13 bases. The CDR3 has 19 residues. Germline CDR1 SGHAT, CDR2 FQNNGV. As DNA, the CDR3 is TGTGCCAGCAGCTTAGGGGGACTAGCGGGATCAAAAGTATACAATGAGCCGTTCTTC. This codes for CASSLGGLAGSKVYNEPFF.

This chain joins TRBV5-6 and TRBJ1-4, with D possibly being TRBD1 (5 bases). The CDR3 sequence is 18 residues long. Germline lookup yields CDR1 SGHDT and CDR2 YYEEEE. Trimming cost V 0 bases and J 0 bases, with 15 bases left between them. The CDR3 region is CASSLAFGTWATNEKLFF. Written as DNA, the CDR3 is TGTGCCAGCAGCTTGGCGTTTGGGACGTGGGCAACTAATGAAAAACTGTTTTTT.

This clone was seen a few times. The CDR3 nucleotides read TGTGCCAGCAGTAAGGGGGCAACAGATACGCAGTATTTT. Residues: CASSKGATDTQYF. The chain has TRBV7-9 and TRBJ2-3; 7 bases fit TRBD1. The CDR3 contains 13 residues. CDR1 is SEHNR, CDR2 FQNEAQ, per germline (reference sequence). The trim removed 6 bases at V and 3 bases at J, leaving 3 bases unmatched.

The CDR3: CASSFRDQPQHF. In DNA, the CDR3 is TGTGCCAGCAGCTTTCGGGACCAGCCCCAGCATTTT. V is TRBV5-6 and J is TRBJ1-5, with a tentative D call TRBD1 (5 bases). The germline V gene has CDR1 SGHDT and CDR2 YYEEEE. Between the trimmed V and J ends, which lost 2 bases and 7 bases, there was a span of 7 bases. This CDR3 is built from 12 residues.

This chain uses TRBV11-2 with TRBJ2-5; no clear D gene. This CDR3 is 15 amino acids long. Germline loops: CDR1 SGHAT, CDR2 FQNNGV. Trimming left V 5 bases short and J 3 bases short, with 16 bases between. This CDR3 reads CASSRTPANKETQYF. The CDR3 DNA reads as TGTGCCAGCAGCCGAACTCCAGCGAATAAAGAGACCCAGTACTTC.

The chain's CDR3 is CASTLTGIGNQPQHF. DNA for the CDR3: TGTGCCAGCACCCTCACAGGGATTGGGAATCAGCCCCAGCATTTT. The chain carries TRBV28 and TRBJ1-5; tentatively, D is TRBD1 (6 bases). CDR1 and CDR2 (germline): MDHEN, SYDVKM. V was trimmed by 7 bases and J by 4 bases, leaving 17 bases between them. The CDR3 is 15 amino acids.

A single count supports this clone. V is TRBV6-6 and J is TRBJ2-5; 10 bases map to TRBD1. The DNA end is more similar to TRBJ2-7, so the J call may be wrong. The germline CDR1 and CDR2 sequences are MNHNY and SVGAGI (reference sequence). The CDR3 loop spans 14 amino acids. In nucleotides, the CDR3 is TGTGCCAGCAGTTACGGGACAGGGGCCTCCGAGCAGTACTTC. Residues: CASSYGTGASEQYF.

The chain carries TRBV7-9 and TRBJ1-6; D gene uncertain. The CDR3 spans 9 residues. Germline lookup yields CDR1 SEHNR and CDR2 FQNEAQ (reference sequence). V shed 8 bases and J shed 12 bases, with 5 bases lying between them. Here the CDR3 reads CASGLPLHF. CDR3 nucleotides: TGTGCCAGCGGATTACCCCTCCACTTT.

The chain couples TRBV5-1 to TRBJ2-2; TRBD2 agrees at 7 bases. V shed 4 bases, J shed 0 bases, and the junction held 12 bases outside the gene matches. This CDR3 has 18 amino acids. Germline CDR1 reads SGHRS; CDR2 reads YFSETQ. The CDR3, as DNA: TGCGCCAGCAGCCCGCTTTCTTTGCGGGGGTCGAACACCGGGGAGCTGTTTTTT. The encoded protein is CASSPLSLRGSNTGELFF.

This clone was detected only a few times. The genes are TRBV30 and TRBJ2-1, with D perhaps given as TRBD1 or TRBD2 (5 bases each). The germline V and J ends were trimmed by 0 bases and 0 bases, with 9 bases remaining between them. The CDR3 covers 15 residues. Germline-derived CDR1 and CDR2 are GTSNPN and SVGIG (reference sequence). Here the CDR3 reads CAWSVVGGSYNEQFF. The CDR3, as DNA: TGTGCCTGGAGTGTTGTTGGGGGCTCCTACAATGAGCAGTTCTTC.

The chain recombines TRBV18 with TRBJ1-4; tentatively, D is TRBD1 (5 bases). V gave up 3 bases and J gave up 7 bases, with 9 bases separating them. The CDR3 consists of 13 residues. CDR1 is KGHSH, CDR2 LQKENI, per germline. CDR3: CASSPRAGEKLFF. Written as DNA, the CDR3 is TGTGCCAGCTCACCCAGGGCTGGTGAAAAACTGTTTTTT.

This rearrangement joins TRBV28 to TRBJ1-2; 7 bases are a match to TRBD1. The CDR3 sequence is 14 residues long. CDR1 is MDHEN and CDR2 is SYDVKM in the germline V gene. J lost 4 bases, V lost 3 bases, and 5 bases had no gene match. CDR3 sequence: CASSFYSGGYGYTF. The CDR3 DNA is TGTGCCAGCAGTTTTTATTCAGGGGGCTATGGCTACACCTTC.

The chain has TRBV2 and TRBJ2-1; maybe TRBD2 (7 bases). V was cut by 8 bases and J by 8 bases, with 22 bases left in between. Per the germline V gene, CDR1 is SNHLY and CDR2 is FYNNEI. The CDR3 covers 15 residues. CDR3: CASGFLLGGGDEQFF. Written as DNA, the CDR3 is TGTGCCAGCGGGTTTTTACTAGGCGGGGGCGATGAGCAGTTCTTC.

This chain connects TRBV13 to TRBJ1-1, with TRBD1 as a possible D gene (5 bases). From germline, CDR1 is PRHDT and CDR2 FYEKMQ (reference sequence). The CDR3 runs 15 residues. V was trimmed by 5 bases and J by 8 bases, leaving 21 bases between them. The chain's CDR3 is CASSPNPEGYSEAFF. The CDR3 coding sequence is TGTGCCAGCAGCCCGAACCCTGAGGGGTACAGCGAAGCTTTCTTT.

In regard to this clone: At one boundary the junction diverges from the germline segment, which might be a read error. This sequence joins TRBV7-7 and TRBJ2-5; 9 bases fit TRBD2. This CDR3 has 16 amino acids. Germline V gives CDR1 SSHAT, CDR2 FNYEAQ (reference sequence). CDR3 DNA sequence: TGTGCTAGCAGCTTATATGGCGGGGGGGCGAAAGAGACCCAGTACTTC. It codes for CASSLYGGGAKETQYF.

CDR3 residues: CASSERRGFLGNTIYF. The CDR3 nucleotides read TGTGCCAGCAGTGAACGTCGGGGATTTCTTGGAAACACCATATATTTT. The chain couples TRBV6-1 to TRBJ1-3; D gene uncertain. The length of the CDR3 is 16 residues. The germline CDR1 and CDR2 sequences are MNHNS and SASEGT. The V and J ends lost 2 bases and 3 bases respectively, with 14 bases between them.

As DNA, the CDR3 is TGTGCCAGCAGTTCCTATTCACTGAGCTCTGGAAACACCATATATTTT. It encodes CASSSYSLSSGNTIYF. The chain employs TRBV28 and TRBJ1-3, with no clear D. The CDR3 runs to 16 residues. V was cut by 4 bases and J by 0 bases, with 13 bases left in between. Germline assignment: CDR1 MDHEN and CDR2 SYDVKM.

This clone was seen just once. The chain's CDR3 is CASSLGQGPSGANVLTF. CDR3 sequence (DNA): TGTGCCAGCAGTTTAGGGCAGGGGCCCTCTGGGGCCAACGTCCTGACTTTC. This chain connects TRBV27 to TRBJ2-6; D is perhaps TRBD1 (6 bases). Germline V gene data show CDR1 as MNHEY and CDR2 as SMNVEV (reference sequence). CDR3 size: 17 residues. V lost 2 bases and J lost 0, with 11 bases in between.

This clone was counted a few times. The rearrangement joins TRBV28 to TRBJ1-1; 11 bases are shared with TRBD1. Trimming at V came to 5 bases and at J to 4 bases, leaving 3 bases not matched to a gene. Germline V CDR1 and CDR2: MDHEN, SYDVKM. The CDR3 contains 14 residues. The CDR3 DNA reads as TGTGCCAGCAGTGGACAGGGGGCGGGCACTGAAGCTTTCTTT. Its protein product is CASSGQGAGTEAFF.

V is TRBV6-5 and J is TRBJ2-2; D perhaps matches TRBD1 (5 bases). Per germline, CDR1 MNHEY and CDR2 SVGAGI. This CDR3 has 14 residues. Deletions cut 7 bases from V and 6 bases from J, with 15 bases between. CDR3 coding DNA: TGTGCCAGCATCTCCCAGGGCTTAGCCGGGGAGCTGTTTTTT. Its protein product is CASISQGLAGELFF.

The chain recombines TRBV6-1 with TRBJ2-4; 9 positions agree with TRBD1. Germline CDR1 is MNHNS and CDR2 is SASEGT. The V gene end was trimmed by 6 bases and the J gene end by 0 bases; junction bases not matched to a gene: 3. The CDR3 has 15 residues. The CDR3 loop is CASSEDRGAKNIQYF. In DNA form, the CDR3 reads TGTGCCAGCAGCGAGGACAGGGGAGCCAAAAACATTCAGTACTTC.

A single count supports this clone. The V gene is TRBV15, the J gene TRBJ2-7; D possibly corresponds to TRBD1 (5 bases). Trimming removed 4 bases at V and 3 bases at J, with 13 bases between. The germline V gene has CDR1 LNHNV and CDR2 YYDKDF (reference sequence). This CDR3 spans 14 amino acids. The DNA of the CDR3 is TGTGCCACCAGCACTGTGTCCAGGGTCTACGAGCAGTACTTC. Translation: CATSTVSRVYEQYF.